The text below deals with one T cell receptor (beta chain). This clone may be a read error of a much larger clone one base away. These data belong to a study of molecular identifiers for immune sequencing clone quantification. In germline, CDR1 is SQVTM, CDR2 ANQGSEA. This CDR3 contains 11 residues. Generation of bulk TCR libraries relied on previously described methods and listed TCR primers. Using its own MiXCR run on the PCR reads, TCRdb lists one record per CDR3 protein. The sample records 100,000 or so distinct CDR3 sequences, 36% being singletons. The sequenced sample consisted of naive CD8+ T cells from blood, with Jurkat cell RNA spiked in. Subset reported: FACS-sorted CD8+CD4-CCR7+CD45RA+ naive T cells. The genes are TRBV29-1 and TRBJ1-1, with D possibly matching TRBD1 (5 bases). The clonotype was recovered from a human donor in good health. Some libraries in this study had Jurkat cell RNA spiked in. The CDR3 is CSVPPRDEASF. The CDR3 nucleotides read TGCAGCGTCCCCCCCCGGGACGAAGCTTCCTTT.